This entry concerns a single T cell receptor beta chain. No antigen is known for it. The source of the sample is a study of response to subunit inactivated influenza vaccine. Study-level results: It was the authors' suggestion that each seasonal influenza vaccination recruits few new T cells.

TCRdb used MiXCR to reprocess the RT-PCR reads, holding one entry per CDR3 protein. The table records roughly 180,000 distinct CDR3 sequences, around 9% of them present only once. The CDR3 loop spans 13 amino acids. Looked up from germline, CDR1 is DFQATT and CDR2 is SNEGSKA (reference sequence). V lost 6 bases to trimming and J lost 1 base; unmatched junction nucleotides: 3. The starting material was non-naive T cells sorted from PBMCs, obtained on the day of vaccination. The chain uses TRBV20-1 and TRBJ1-1; 9 positions match TRBD1. The sequence derives from a man aged 50 or older who received an inactivated influenza vaccine. The CDR3 DNA reads TGCAGTGCCCGGGACAGGGCGAACACTGAAGCTTTCTTT. Amino acids: CSARDRANTEAFF.